This T cell receptor (beta chain) was obtained from a study of T cells after yellow fever vaccination. Study results and limitations: Booster sampling recovered most clones from primary vaccination (96% CD4, approximately 90% CD8).

TCRdb passed the 5' RACE reads through MiXCR, listing each CDR3 protein once. The top ten clones hold roughly an eighth of a sample with 450,000 to 650,000 distinct CDR3 sequences, about 13% of them seen once. Turning to this clonotype: Its antigen is currently unknown.

V was clipped by 6 bases and J by 2 bases, with 15 bases between them. This CDR3 has 15 residues. This rearrangement joins TRBV12-3 or TRBV12-4 to TRBJ2-3; tentatively, D is TRBD1 or TRBD2 (5 bases each). This TCR derives from a man aged 25 to 40 who received the YFV17D yellow fever vaccine. The material sequenced was PBMCs, taken on the day of the yellow fever booster vaccination. CDR3 bases: TGTGCCAGCAGCTCGGGGCCAAGAATCACAGATACGCAGTATTTT. It is translated as CASSSGPRITDTQYF.